This T cell receptor beta chain was observed in a study of blood T cell repertoires in COVID-19. The CDR3 runs 15 residues. Germline CDR1 reads GTSNPN; CDR2 reads SVGIG (reference sequence). J gave up 5 bases and V 4 bases, and 7 bases lay outside the gene matches. As processed by the authors: Researchers report that nucleated cell counts were estimated from reference gene primer amplification. Clones were sequenced by immunoSEQ multiplex PCR, and TCRdb holds only the in-frame ones, with some missing. D and trimming come from the DNA, and the V and J calls and clone size come from that table. This sample has approximately 280,000 clones, with approximately 81% found just once.

The gene calls are TRBV30 and TRBJ2-1; the match to TRBD2 covers 11 bases. The sequence came from a woman between 45 and 60 years old who had recovered from COVID-19. Sequencing input: PBMCs or T cells enriched from blood (not recorded which). Here the CDR3 DNA reads TGTGCCTGGACACACTTTAGCGGGAGGGACAATGAGCAGTTCTTC. Amino acids: CAWTHFSGRDNEQFF.